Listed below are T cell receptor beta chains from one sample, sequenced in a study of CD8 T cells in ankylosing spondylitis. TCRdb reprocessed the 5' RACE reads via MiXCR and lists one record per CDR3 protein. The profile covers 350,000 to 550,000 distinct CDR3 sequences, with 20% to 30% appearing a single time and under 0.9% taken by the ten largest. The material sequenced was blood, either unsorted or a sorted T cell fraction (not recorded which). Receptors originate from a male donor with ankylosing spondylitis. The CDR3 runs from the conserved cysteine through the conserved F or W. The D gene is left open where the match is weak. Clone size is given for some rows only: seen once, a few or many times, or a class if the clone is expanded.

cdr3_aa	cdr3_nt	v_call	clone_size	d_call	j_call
CASSAYLGDSYEQYF	TGTGCCAGCAGCGCCTATTTGGGGGACTCCTACGAGCAGTACTTC	TRBV7-8	many	NA	TRBJ2-7
CASSLFGRGREGAFF	TGCGCCAGCAGCTTGTTCGGCAGGGGGCGGGAAGGGGCTTTCTTT	TRBV5-1	few	TRBD1	TRBJ1-1
CASSRTSGGGETQYF	TGTGCCAGCAGCCGGACTAGCGGAGGGGGCGAGACCCAGTACTTC	TRBV12-3/TRBV12-4	many	TRBD2	TRBJ2-5
CASTGVLQETQYF	TGCGCCAGCACCGGGGTCCTCCAAGAGACCCAGTACTTC	TRBV5-1	NA	NA	TRBJ2-5
CASSYTGTGKQPQHF	TGTGCCAGCAGTTACACAGGGACAGGGAAACAGCCCCAGCATTTT	TRBV6-5	NA	TRBD1	TRBJ1-5
CSAFGLAEGSTDTQYF	TGCAGTGCTTTTGGACTAGCGGAAGGGAGCACAGATACGCAGTATTTT	TRBV20-1	NA	TRBD2	TRBJ2-3
CASSPSDTDTQYF	TGCGCCAGCAGCCCTAGCGACACAGATACGCAGTATTTT	TRBV4-1	few	NA	TRBJ2-3
CASSLGSRQPQHF	TGCGCCAGCAGCTTGGGGTCGAGGCAGCCCCAGCATTTT	TRBV5-1	few	NA	TRBJ1-5
CASRPTSGRYSIHEQFF	TGTGCCAGCAGACCGACTAGCGGGAGGTATAGTATCCATGAGCAGTTCTTC	TRBV7-9	few	TRBD2	TRBJ2-1
CASSPRDGNNEKLFF	TGCGCCAGCAGCCCCCGGGACGGCAATAATGAAAAACTGTTTTTT	TRBV5-1	few	NA	TRBJ1-4
CASSPGHDVKQYF	TGTGCCAGCAGCCCGGGACACGATGTCAAGCAGTACTTC	TRBV5-6	NA	NA	TRBJ2-7
CASSLAQGRNSPLHF	TGTGCCAGCAGCTTAGCCCAGGGGAGGAATTCACCCCTCCACTTT	TRBV7-2	few	NA	TRBJ1-6
CASSHRGKGHEQYF	TGTGCCAGCAGCCACAGGGGCAAGGGCCACGAGCAGTACTTC	TRBV7-9	few	TRBD1	TRBJ2-7
CASSHSSGPRGNTIYF	TGTGCCAGCAGCCACTCCAGTGGGCCTCGAGGAAACACCATATATTTT	TRBV27	NA	NA	TRBJ1-3
CASSHLAGVETQYF	TGTGCCAGCAGCCATTTAGCGGGAGTTGAGACCCAGTACTTC	TRBV3-1	few	TRBD2	TRBJ2-5
CASEKGLANTGELFF	TGTGCCAGCGAGAAGGGACTAGCGAACACCGGGGAGCTGTTTTTT	TRBV14	NA	TRBD2	TRBJ2-2
CASSLPSGLGTDTQYF	TGCGCCAGCAGCCTACCCTCGGGACTCGGCACAGATACGCAGTATTTT	TRBV5-1	NA	NA	TRBJ2-3
CSATGVEQFF	TGCAGTGCTACAGGAGTTGAGCAGTTCTTC	TRBV20-1	NA	NA	TRBJ2-1
CASSLLPGITGELFF	TGTGCCAGCAGCCTTCTCCCTGGGATCACCGGGGAGCTGTTTTTT	TRBV11-2	few	NA	TRBJ2-2
CASSLDHGAANYGYTF	TGTGCCAGCAGCTTGGATCACGGGGCCGCTAACTATGGCTACACCTTC	TRBV5-4	NA	NA	TRBJ1-2
CASSRLGGAGEKLFF	TGTGCCAGCAGCCGCCTAGGGGGGGCCGGTGAAAAACTGTTTTTT	TRBV7-9	NA	NA	TRBJ1-4
CASSYEGAQPQHF	TGCGCCAGCAGCTACGAAGGGGCGCAGCCCCAGCATTTT	TRBV5-1	NA	NA	TRBJ1-5
CSAPSSLAGTDTQYF	TGCAGTGCCCCAAGTAGCCTAGCGGGCACAGATACGCAGTATTTT	TRBV20-1	NA	TRBD2	TRBJ2-3
CASSVDRGRNSPLHF	TGTGCCAGCAGCGTAGACAGGGGGCGGAATTCACCCCTCCACTTT	TRBV9	few	TRBD1	TRBJ1-6
CASSSIRSYNEQFF	TGTGCCAGCAGCTCCATACGATCCTACAATGAGCAGTTCTTC	TRBV11-2	few	NA	TRBJ2-1
CASSWDYLSYEQYF	TGTGCCAGCAGTTGGGACTATCTCTCCTACGAGCAGTACTTC	TRBV12-3/TRBV12-4	few	TRBD2	TRBJ2-7
CAISAGWSDEQFF	TGTGCCATCAGTGCAGGGTGGAGTGATGAGCAGTTCTTC	TRBV10-3	NA	NA	TRBJ2-1
CASSQSRQNYGYTF	TGTGCCAGCAGCCAATCCCGCCAAAACTATGGCTACACCTTC	TRBV4-2	NA	NA	TRBJ1-2